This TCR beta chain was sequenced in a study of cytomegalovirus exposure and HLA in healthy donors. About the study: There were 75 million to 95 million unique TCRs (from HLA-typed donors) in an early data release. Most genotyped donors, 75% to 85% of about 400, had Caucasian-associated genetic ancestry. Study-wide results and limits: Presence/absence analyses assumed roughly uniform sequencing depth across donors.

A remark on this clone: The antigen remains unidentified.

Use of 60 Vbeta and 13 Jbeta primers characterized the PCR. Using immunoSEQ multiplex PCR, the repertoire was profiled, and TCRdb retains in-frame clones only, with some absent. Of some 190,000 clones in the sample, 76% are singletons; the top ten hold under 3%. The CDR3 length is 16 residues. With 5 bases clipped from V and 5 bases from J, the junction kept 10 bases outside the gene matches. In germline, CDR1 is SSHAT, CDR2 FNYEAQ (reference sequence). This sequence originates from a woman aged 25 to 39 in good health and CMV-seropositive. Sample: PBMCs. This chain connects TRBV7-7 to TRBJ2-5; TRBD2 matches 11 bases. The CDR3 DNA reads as TGTGCCAGCAGCCGGACTAGCGGGCCACCTTTGGAGACCCAGTACTTC. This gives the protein CASSRTSGPPLETQYF.